This T cell receptor beta chain comes out of a study of identifying expanded T cells in peripheral blood. Trimming at V came to 3 bases and at J to 7 bases, leaving 6 bases not matched to a gene. CDR1 is SGHNT, CDR2 YYREEE, per germline (reference sequence). CDR3 length: 15 amino acids. No infections or other immune events were documented during collection. Repertoires were generated with immunoSEQ multiplex PCR, while TCRdb's copy carries only in-frame clones and drops some. The sample yields approximately 130,000 clones, 75% to 90% seen once. The chain is built from TRBV5-4 and TRBJ2-1; 11 nucleotides line up with TRBD1. This TCR came from a person between 18 and 69 years old in good health. Sequencing was done on a sample of blood. In DNA form, the CDR3 reads TGTGCCAGCAGCTCCGGGACAGGGGGTTTGAATGAGCAGTTCTTC. Its translation is CASSSGTGGLNEQFF. Together with reference TRBV5-4 and TRBJ2-1, the CDR3 gives the full variable domain: ETGVTQSPTHLIKTRGQQVTLRCSSQSGHNTVSWYQQALGQGPQFIFQYYREEENGRGNFPPRFSGLQFPNYSSELNVNALELDDSALYLCASSSGTGGLNEQFFGPGTRLTVL.